What follows are 15 T cell receptor beta chains derived from one specimen sequenced in a study of blood T cell repertoires in COVID-19. The data were produced by immunoSEQ multiplex PCR, yet TCRdb's version contains in-frame clones alone and is incomplete. Here the sample spans some 210,000 clones, around 91% being singletons. The sample was peripheral blood. The receptors were sampled from a woman aged 40 to 50 with acute or convalescent COVID-19.

Only a few counts were recorded for this clone. The chain is built from TRBV25-1 and TRBJ1-2; TRBD1 matches 7 bases. The junction had 0 bases not matched to a gene; V was cut back by 6 bases and J by 5 bases. Per the germline V gene, CDR1 is MGHDK and CDR2 is SYGVNS. This CDR3 contains 11 residues. The CDR3 loop is CASRTGYGYTF. In DNA, the CDR3 is TGTGCCAGCAGGACAGGGTATGGCTACACCTTC.

The chain uses TRBV9 and TRBJ1-2; possibly TRBD1 for D (6 bases). V lost 3 bases to trimming and J lost 1 base, with 13 bases between them. The germline CDR1 and CDR2 sequences are SGDLS and YYNGEE. The CDR3 has 15 residues. The CDR3 nucleotides are TGTGCCAGCAGCGCCACAGGGCAGAGTAACTATGGCTACACCTTC. Encoded protein: CASSATGQSNYGYTF.

V gene TRBV9 combines with J gene TRBJ2-5; TRBD2 aligns across 8 bases. The CDR3 contains 15 residues. The germline V gene has CDR1 SGDLS and CDR2 YYNGEE. J gave up 5 bases and V 3 bases, and 9 bases lay outside the gene matches. The CDR3 region is CASSAGGSLRETQYF. DNA for the CDR3: TGTGCCAGCAGCGCGGGGGGGTCCTTGAGGGAGACCCAGTACTTC.

V usage is TRBV6-4 and J usage is TRBJ2-1; 12 bases are a match to TRBD1. The CDR3 runs to 16 residues. The V gene end was trimmed by 3 bases and the J gene end by 9 bases; junction bases not matched to a gene: 9. Germline lookup yields CDR1 MRHNA and CDR2 SNTAGT. CDR3 region: CASSETAGTGGGEQFF. The CDR3 region has the DNA TGTGCCAGCAGTGAAACCGCCGGGACAGGGGGCGGTGAGCAGTTCTTC.

CDR3 bases: TGCGCCAGCAGCTTGGACCAGAGCACAGATACGCAGTATTTT. Its translation: CASSLDQSTDTQYF. The chain links TRBV5-1 to TRBJ2-3; D uncertain. This CDR3 contains 14 residues. The germline V gene has CDR1 SGHRS and CDR2 YFSETQ. V lost 0 bases and J 0 bases, leaving 5 bases between the germline ends. The full variable domain, completed using reference TRBV5-1 and TRBJ2-3, is KAGVTQTPRYLIKTRGQQVTLSCSPISGHRSVSWYQQTPGQGLQFLFEYFSETQRNKGNFPGRFSGRQFSNSRSEMNVSTLELGDSALYLCASSLDQSTDTQYFGPGTRLTVL.

This chain uses TRBV6-5 with TRBJ2-4; D is possibly TRBD1 (6 bases). This CDR3 region has 13 residues. V lost 6 bases to trimming and J lost 10 bases, with 16 bases between them. Germline V CDR1 and CDR2: MNHEY, SVGAGI. CDR3 residues: CASRQPGTTIQYF. In DNA form, the CDR3 reads TGTGCCAGCAGGCAACCAGGGACAACTATTCAGTACTTC.

The chain carries TRBV5-5 and TRBJ2-5; a weak D match, TRBD1 (5 bases). Germline loops: CDR1 SGHKS, CDR2 YYEKEE (reference sequence). This CDR3 comprises 18 residues. Deletions cut 5 bases from V and 4 bases from J, with 27 bases between. For the CDR3, the DNA is TGTGCCAGCAGTCCCTCATTTAAATCTTCAGGGTGGATAGAGACCCAGTACTTC. It translates to CASSPSFKSSGWIETQYF.

V usage is TRBV18 and J usage is TRBJ2-2; 9 nucleotides align to TRBD1. CDR3 length: 17 amino acids. The germline CDR1 and CDR2 sequences are KGHSH and LQKENI. J gave up 6 bases and V 3 bases, and 11 bases lay outside the gene matches. The CDR3 bases are TGTGCCAGCTCACCCGGGACCGGGACAGGGAAGTCCGGGGAGCTGTTTTTT. Translating gives CASSPGTGTGKSGELFF.

The rearrangement uses TRBV5-4 and TRBJ2-3, with 14 positions matching TRBD2. The CDR3 has 15 amino acids. The germline V gene has CDR1 SGHNT and CDR2 YYREEE (reference sequence). The J segment lost 3 bases and the V segment lost 10 bases, leaving 7 bases of the junction unmatched. The CDR3 is CALTSGGGGTDTQYF. The CDR3 coding sequence is TGTGCCTTGACTAGCGGGGGGGGAGGGACAGATACGCAGTATTTT.

The chain joins TRBV19 to TRBJ1-2; possible D gene TRBD1, 6 bases. This CDR3 is 16 amino acids long. The V end was cut by 4 bases, the J end by 2 bases, with 17 bases between. Looked up from germline, CDR1 is LNHDA and CDR2 is SQIVND (reference sequence). The CDR3 DNA is TGTGCCAGTAGTACCCTGAGTCCGGGGACAAACTATGGCTACACCTTC. Translating gives CASSTLSPGTNYGYTF.

V usage is TRBV29-1 and J usage is TRBJ2-2, with 7 bases lining up with TRBD1. Germline V lookup: CDR1 SQVTM, CDR2 ANQGSEA. The CDR3 totals 13 residues. V shed 7 bases, J shed 1 base, and the junction held 3 bases outside the gene matches. CDR3 loop: CSAGTENTGELFF. Written as DNA, the CDR3 is TGCAGCGCAGGGACAGAGAACACCGGGGAGCTGTTTTTT.

The gene calls are TRBV11-2 and TRBJ2-3; D remains ambiguous. CDR1 is SGHAT, CDR2 FQNNGV, per germline. With 0 bases removed from V and 4 bases from J, the gap between germline ends came to 8 bases. The length of the CDR3 is 14 residues. CDR3 amino acids: CASSLDRVPDTQYF. The CDR3 coding sequence is TGTGCCAGCAGCTTAGACCGGGTTCCAGATACGCAGTATTTT. The entire variable domain, with the rest obtained from reference TRBV11-2 and TRBJ2-3, is as follows: EAGVAQSPRYKIIEKRQSVAFWCNPISGHATLYWYQQILGQGPKLLIQFQNNGVVDDSQLPKDRFSAERLKGVDSTLKIQPAKLEDSAVYLCASSLDRVPDTQYFGPGTRLTVL.

The V and J genes are TRBV18 and TRBJ1-1; D unclear. This CDR3 is 13 amino acids long. CDR1 is KGHSH and CDR2 is LQKENI in the germline V gene. Trimming took off 2 bases at V and 5 bases at J, with 9 bases between the two ends. For the CDR3, the DNA is TGTGCCAGCTCACCAGGACGCGGGACTGAAGCTTTCTTT. Protein sequence: CASSPGRGTEAFF.

The J gene is TRBJ1-2, the V gene TRBV30; D gene unclear. Trimming shortened V by 2 bases and J by 4 bases, and 11 bases separated the two germline ends. Germline V gives CDR1 GTSNPN, CDR2 SVGIG (reference sequence). There are 13 residues in the CDR3. CDR3 bases: TGTGCCTGGAGTCCCGGCGGCCGCTATGGCTACACCTTC. Protein sequence: CAWSPGGRYGYTF.

The V gene is TRBV10-2, the J gene TRBJ2-1, with 11 bases fitting TRBD2. Germline-derived CDR1 and CDR2 are WSHSY and SAAADI. V gave up 2 bases and J gave up 7 bases; unmatched junction bases: 4. The CDR3 runs to 15 residues. CDR3 in amino acids: CASSEPGTSGNEQFF. The CDR3 nucleotides read TGCGCCAGCAGTGAGCCCGGGACTAGCGGTAATGAGCAGTTCTTC.